These 27 T cell receptor beta chains came from one sample sequenced in a study of CXCR3-negative and CXCR3-positive naive CD8 T cells. These TCRs are of unknown antigen specificity. Study observations and caveats: TRB CDR3s were more hydrophobic in CXCR3-positive than in CXCR3-negative naive cells.

With UMI labels, 5' RACE was used to prepare the TRB cDNA libraries. TCRdb reprocessed the 5' RACE reads; each CDR3 protein has one entry and no DNA is given. The sample spans tens of thousands of distinct CDR3 sequences; the ten largest clones claim around 0.62%. Source material: naive CXCR3+ CD8+ T cells from blood. Subset specified: CD45RO-CCR7+CD27+CD95- naive CD8+ T cells expressing CXCR3 (TNR3+). Receptors originate from a human donor in good health. Some clones in this sample may be carry-over from other donors' samples.

This chain connects TRBV5-6 to TRBJ2-1. The germline V gene encodes CDR1 SGHDT and CDR2 YYEEEE. The length of the CDR3 is 11 residues. CDR3 in amino acids: CTSSLINEQFF.

The chain links TRBV28 to TRBJ2-7; the D call from TCRdb, TRBD1, cannot be confirmed without DNA. Germline lookup yields CDR1 MDHEN and CDR2 SYDVKM. This CDR3 region has 16 residues. The CDR3 here is CASSFPLRDREGEQYF.

The V and J genes are TRBV2 and TRBJ2-7; no DNA is available, so the TRBD1 call from TCRdb remains unchecked. In germline, CDR1 is SNHLY, CDR2 FYNNEI. The CDR3 is 14 amino acids. The CDR3 here is CATSPGQGHYEQYF.

V usage is TRBV28 and J usage is TRBJ2-7; TCRdb reports TRBD1, a call that lacks DNA to check it against. Germline V gene data show CDR1 as MDHEN and CDR2 as SYDVKM. The CDR3 covers 13 residues. CDR3 amino acids: CASSFRRGERGYF. The whole variable domain, remainder taken from reference TRBV28 and TRBJ2-7, is DVKVTQSSRYLVKRTGEKVFLECVQDMDHENMFWYRQDPGLGLRLIYFSYDVKMKEKGDIPEGYSVSREKKERFSLILESASTNQTSMYLCASSFRRGERGYFGPGTRLTVT.

V gene TRBV3-1 combines with J gene TRBJ2-3. The CDR3 loop spans 13 amino acids. Germline loops: CDR1 LGHDT, CDR2 YNNKEL (reference sequence). CDR3 protein: CASSYGSTDTQYF.

This rearrangement joins TRBV7-8 to TRBJ2-5; there is no DNA to check the TCRdb D call of TRBD2. Germline V CDR1 and CDR2: SGHVS, FQNEAQ. The CDR3 is 13 residues long. CDR3 sequence reads: CASSPSGQETQYF. The full variable domain, completed using reference TRBV7-8 and TRBJ2-5, is GAGVSQSPRYKVAKRGQDVALRCDPISGHVSLFWYQQALGQGPEFLTYFQNEAQLDKSGLPSDRFFAERPEGSVSTLKIQRTQQEDSAVYLCASSPSGQETQYFGPGTRLLVL.

J is TRBJ2-7 and V is TRBV5-1; the TCRdb call, TRBD1, lacks DNA for checking. CDR1 SGHRS and CDR2 YFSETQ come from the germline V gene. There are 15 residues in the CDR3. CDR3 protein: CASSYSRGLVGEQYF.

The chain carries TRBV4-1 and TRBJ2-1; TCRdb's assignment of TRBD2 cannot be checked, as there is no DNA. This CDR3 has 15 amino acids. The germline gives CDR1 MGHRA, CDR2 YSYEKL. CDR3 amino acids: CASSQGVADYNEQFF.

The chain has TRBV10-2 and TRBJ1-5; the D call from TCRdb, TRBD1, cannot be confirmed without DNA. The CDR3 spans 16 residues. Germline V CDR1 and CDR2: WSHSY, SAAADI. CDR3 in amino acids: CASSESPGNSNQPQHF.

The chain links TRBV29-1 to TRBJ1-2; absent DNA, TCRdb's TRBD1 call cannot be checked. Germline CDR1 SQVTM, CDR2 ANQGSEA. This CDR3 is built from 13 residues. The chain's CDR3 is CSARGGAEGGYTF.

The gene calls are TRBV6-5 and TRBJ1-2. The germline CDR1 and CDR2 sequences are MNHEY and SVGAGI. CDR3 size: 13 residues. The CDR3 sequence is CASSYESGGGYTF.

CDR3: CASSPEGRGRGNTIYF. V usage is TRBV27 and J usage is TRBJ1-3; TCRdb calls TRBD1, which cannot be checked without DNA. Germline V gene lookup returns CDR1 MNHEY and CDR2 SMNVEV (reference sequence). This CDR3 spans 16 amino acids.

CDR3 in amino acids: CASAPGTGYGYTF. The gene calls are TRBV7-9 and TRBJ1-2; the D gene TCRdb calls, TRBD1, cannot be checked with no DNA. CDR1 and CDR2 from the germline V gene are SEHNR and FQNEAQ (reference sequence). The CDR3 covers 13 residues.

V and J are TRBV7-2 and TRBJ2-7. Germline values: CDR1 SGHTA, CDR2 FQGNSA. This CDR3 is built from 14 residues. The CDR3 loop is CASSSEQSSYEQYF.

The chain has TRBV10-3 and TRBJ2-1; TCRdb gives TRBD1 as the D gene, but with no DNA this cannot be confirmed. Looked up from germline, CDR1 is ENHRY and CDR2 is SYGVKD. The CDR3 has 15 amino acids. CDR3 in amino acids: CAISDRGGQGNEQFF.

The chain joins TRBV27 to TRBJ2-2; TCRdb's D gene call, TRBD1, goes unchecked for lack of DNA. Germline loops: CDR1 MNHEY, CDR2 SMNVEV (reference sequence). The CDR3 is made up of 14 amino acids. CDR3 sequence: CASSILTGGVELFF.

The chain couples TRBV12-3 or TRBV12-4 to TRBJ2-2. The CDR3 sequence is 13 residues long. CDR3 protein: CASSLGTAGELFF.

The chain has TRBV15 and TRBJ2-1; without DNA, the TCRdb call of TRBD2 cannot be checked. Looked up from germline, CDR1 is LNHNV and CDR2 is YYDKDF (reference sequence). The CDR3 sequence is 16 residues long. CDR3 sequence reads: CATSRTSGGYPNEQFF.

This chain connects TRBV29-1 to TRBJ2-1; with no DNA, the TCRdb D assignment of TRBD2 cannot be verified. The CDR3 sequence is 11 residues long. Per germline, CDR1 SQVTM and CDR2 ANQGSEA. CDR3 region: CSVEGLGEQFF.

J is TRBJ2-7 and V is TRBV28; without DNA, the TCRdb call of TRBD1 cannot be checked. Per germline, CDR1 MDHEN and CDR2 SYDVKM. The length of the CDR3 is 17 residues. The CDR3: CASSYLGPDRVTYEQYF.

V is TRBV6-2 or TRBV6-3 and J is TRBJ2-1. The CDR3 covers 16 residues. Germline CDR1 and CDR2: MNHEY and SVGEGT. This CDR3 reads CASSYSVRSSYNEQFF.

The CDR3 is CASSLAGGANSPLHF. J is TRBJ1-6 and V is TRBV7-2; TCRdb calls TRBD1, which cannot be checked without DNA. In germline, CDR1 is SGHTA, CDR2 FQGNSA. The CDR3 loop spans 15 amino acids.

J is TRBJ1-2 and V is TRBV29-1. Germline CDR1 reads SQVTM; CDR2 reads ANQGSEA. The CDR3 has 13 residues. The CDR3 loop is CSVGGAPFYGYTF.

This CDR3 reads CASSFSQGGGTEAFF. The chain uses TRBV28 and TRBJ1-1; TCRdb's assignment of TRBD1 cannot be checked, as there is no DNA. The CDR3 runs to 15 residues. Germline CDR1 is MDHEN and CDR2 is SYDVKM.

The chain employs TRBV5-4 and TRBJ2-4; TCRdb returns TRBD1, unconfirmable since there is no DNA. The CDR3 spans 12 residues. From germline, CDR1 is SGHNT and CDR2 YYREEE (reference sequence). This CDR3 reads CASAGEENIQYF.

The chain carries TRBV7-6 and TRBJ2-1; TCRdb's D call, TRBD1, is unchecked because there is no DNA. The CDR3 sequence is 18 residues long. CDR1 and CDR2 (germline): SGHVS, FNYEAQ. This CDR3 is CASSLAFAGTGVYNEQFF. The full variable domain, rest sourced from reference TRBV7-6 and TRBJ2-1, is GAGVSQSPRYKVTKRGQDVALRCDPISGHVSLYWYRQALGQGPEFLTYFNYEAQQDKSGLPNDRFSAERPEGSISTLTIQRTEQRDSAMYRCASSLAFAGTGVYNEQFFGPGTRLTVL.

The V and J genes are TRBV29-1 and TRBJ2-1; TCRdb names TRBD2, which stays unverified in the absence of DNA. The germline V gene encodes CDR1 SQVTM and CDR2 ANQGSEA. CDR3 length: 15 residues. CDR3 protein: CSVAGISPDRNEQFF.